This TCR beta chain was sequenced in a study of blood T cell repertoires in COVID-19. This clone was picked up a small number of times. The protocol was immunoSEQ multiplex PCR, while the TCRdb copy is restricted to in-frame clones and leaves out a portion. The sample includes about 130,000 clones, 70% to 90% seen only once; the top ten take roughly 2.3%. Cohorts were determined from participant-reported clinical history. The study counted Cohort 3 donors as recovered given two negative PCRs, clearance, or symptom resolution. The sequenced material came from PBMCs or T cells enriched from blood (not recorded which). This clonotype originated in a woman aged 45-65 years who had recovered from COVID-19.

CDR3 bases: TGCGCCAGCAGCCAAGTTCAGGGTTGGGAGCAGTACTTC. This sequence encodes CASSQVQGWEQYF. V is TRBV4-1 and J is TRBJ2-7; D perhaps matches TRBD1 (5 bases). CDR3 length equals 13 residues. Germline V CDR1 and CDR2: MGHRA, YSYEKL. V lost 1 base and J lost 7, with 11 bases in between.